This TCR beta chain was captured in a study of cytomegalovirus exposure and HLA in healthy donors. Regarding this clone: The antigen is not known.

These donors counted as nominally healthy when sampled, but unrecorded immune exposures were likely. PCR was performed using 60 Vbeta and 13 Jbeta primers. Original processing methods: Later work found 65 million to 90 million unique TCR beta chains, with some 11 million shared. Repertoires were generated with immunoSEQ multiplex PCR, while TCRdb's copy carries only in-frame clones and drops some. The DNA gave D and trimming, while V, J and clone size come from that table. Here the sample table reports under 200,000 clones. In germline, CDR1 is LNHDA, CDR2 SQIVND (reference sequence). This CDR3 is 14 amino acids long. Trimming removed 1 base at V and 8 bases at J, with 12 bases between. Points from the study as a whole: Specificity for CMV antigens was confirmed in vitro for three of the CMV-associated chains. Among the sequence variants, a highly shared cluster was likely an artifact of sequencing.

The gene calls are TRBV19 and TRBJ2-1; possible D gene TRBD2, 6 bases. Sequenced sample: PBMCs. The TCR was taken from a man aged 25-45 years in good health and CMV-seronegative. The CDR3 reads CASSIGGGPYEQFF. CDR3 nucleotide sequence: TGTGCCAGTAGTATAGGAGGAGGGCCTTATGAGCAGTTCTTC.